This T cell receptor beta chain was captured by sequencing in a study of T cell responses to AZD1222 COVID-19 vaccine. Some clones are missing from TCRdb's copy, which holds only in-frame ones; the method was immunoSEQ multiplex PCR. Counted here are about 110,000 clones, more than 70% occurring once; the ten biggest clones make up approximately 3.1%. Comments on this clone: Its antigen is unknown.

CDR1 and CDR2 from the germline V gene are MNHEY and SMNVEV (reference sequence). V lost 2 bases and J 8 bases, leaving 10 bases between the germline ends. The CDR3 consists of 14 residues. General study findings and limits: The donor cohort was predominantly white British with a female majority, and clonal diversity may have been underestimated.

The material sequenced was peripheral blood, taken on day 0 of MenACWY control vaccination. The chain uses TRBV27 and TRBJ1-6, with D unclear. This clonotype originated in an adult in good health. In DNA form, the CDR3 reads TGTGCCAGCAGTTTAGGGCAGAATTATTCACCCCTCCACTTT. Translation gives CASSLGQNYSPLHF.